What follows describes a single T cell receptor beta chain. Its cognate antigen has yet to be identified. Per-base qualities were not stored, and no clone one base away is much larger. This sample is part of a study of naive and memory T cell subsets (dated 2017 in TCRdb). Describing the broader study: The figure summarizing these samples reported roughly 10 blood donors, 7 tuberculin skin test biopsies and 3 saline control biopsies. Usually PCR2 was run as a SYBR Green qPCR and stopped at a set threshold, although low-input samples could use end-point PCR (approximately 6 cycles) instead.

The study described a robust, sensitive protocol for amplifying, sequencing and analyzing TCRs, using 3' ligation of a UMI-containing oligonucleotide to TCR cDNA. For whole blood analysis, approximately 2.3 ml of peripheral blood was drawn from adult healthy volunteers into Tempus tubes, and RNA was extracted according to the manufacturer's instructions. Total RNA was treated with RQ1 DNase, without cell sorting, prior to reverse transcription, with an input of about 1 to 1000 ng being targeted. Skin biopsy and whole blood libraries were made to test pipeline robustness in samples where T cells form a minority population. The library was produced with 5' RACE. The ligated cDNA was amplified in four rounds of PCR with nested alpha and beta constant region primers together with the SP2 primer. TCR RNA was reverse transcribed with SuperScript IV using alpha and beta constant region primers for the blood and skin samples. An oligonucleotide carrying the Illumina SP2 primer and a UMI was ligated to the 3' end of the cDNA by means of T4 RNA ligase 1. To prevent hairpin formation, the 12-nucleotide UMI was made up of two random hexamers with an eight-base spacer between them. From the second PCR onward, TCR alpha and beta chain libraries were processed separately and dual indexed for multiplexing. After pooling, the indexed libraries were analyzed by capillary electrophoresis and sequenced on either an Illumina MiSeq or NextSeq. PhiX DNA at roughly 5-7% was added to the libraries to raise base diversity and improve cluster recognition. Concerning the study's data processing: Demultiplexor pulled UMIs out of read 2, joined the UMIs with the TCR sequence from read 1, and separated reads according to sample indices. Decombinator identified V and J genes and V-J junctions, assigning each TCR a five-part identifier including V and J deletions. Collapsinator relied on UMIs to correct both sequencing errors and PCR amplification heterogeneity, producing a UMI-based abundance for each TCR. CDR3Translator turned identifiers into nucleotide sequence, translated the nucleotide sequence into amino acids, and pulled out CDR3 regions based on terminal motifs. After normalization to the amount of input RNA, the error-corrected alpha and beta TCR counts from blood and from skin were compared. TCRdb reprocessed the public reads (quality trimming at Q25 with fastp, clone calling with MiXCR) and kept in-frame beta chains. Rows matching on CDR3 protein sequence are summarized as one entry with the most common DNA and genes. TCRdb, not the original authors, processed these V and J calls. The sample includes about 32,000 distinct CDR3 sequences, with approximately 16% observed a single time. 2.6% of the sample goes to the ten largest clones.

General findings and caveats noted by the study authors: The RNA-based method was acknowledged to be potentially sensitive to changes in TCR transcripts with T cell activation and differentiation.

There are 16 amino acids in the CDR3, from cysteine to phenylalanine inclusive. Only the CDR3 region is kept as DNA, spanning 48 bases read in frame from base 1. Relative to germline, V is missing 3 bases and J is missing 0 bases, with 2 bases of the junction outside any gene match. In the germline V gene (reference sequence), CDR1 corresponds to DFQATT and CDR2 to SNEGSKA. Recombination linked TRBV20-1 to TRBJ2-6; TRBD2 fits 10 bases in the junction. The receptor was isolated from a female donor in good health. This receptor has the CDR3 CSARSGGASGANVLTF. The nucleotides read TGCAGTGCTAGGAGCGGGGGGGCCTCTGGGGCCAACGTCCTGACTTTC.